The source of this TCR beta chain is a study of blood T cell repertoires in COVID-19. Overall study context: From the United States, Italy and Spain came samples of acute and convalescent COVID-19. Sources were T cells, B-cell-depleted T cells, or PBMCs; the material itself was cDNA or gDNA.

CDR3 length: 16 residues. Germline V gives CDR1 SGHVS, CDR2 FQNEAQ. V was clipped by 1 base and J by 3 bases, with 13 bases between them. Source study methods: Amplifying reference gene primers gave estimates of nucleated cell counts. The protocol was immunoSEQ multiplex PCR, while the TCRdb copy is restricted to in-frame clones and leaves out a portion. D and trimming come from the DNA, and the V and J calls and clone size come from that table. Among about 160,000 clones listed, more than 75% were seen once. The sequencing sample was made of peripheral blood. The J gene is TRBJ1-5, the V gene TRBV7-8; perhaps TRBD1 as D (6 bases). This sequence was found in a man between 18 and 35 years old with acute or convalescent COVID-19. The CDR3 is CASSLDRRTVNQPQHF. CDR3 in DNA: TGTGCCAGCAGCTTAGACCGCAGGACAGTCAATCAGCCCCAGCATTTT.